The clone carrying this TCR beta chain was counted a single time. Its cognate antigen is unknown. The sample originates from a study of cytomegalovirus exposure and HLA in healthy donors. The overall study: Earlier, 180 million or so T cells were analyzed, and some 120 million unique TCR beta sequences were found among them.

The PCR used 60 Vbeta and 13 Jbeta primers. TCRdb's copy holds only in-frame clones and misses some; the assay was immunoSEQ multiplex PCR. The table shows 100,000 or so clones, with approximately 74% occurring only once. Points from the study as a whole: Another analysis was done later, and it associated fewer than 20,000 TCR beta sequences with HLA alleles at 0.05 false discovery rate. As a later analysis showed, a missense DCLRE1C variant was linked to trimming of TCR beta V- and J-genes. In vitro work confirmed that a few CMV-associated chains recognize CMV antigens.

V shed 4 bases, J shed 1 base, and the junction held 4 bases outside the gene matches. The CDR3 has 15 amino acids. CDR1 and CDR2 from the germline V gene are MDHEN and SYDVKM. Source material: PBMCs. The sequence came from a woman in her thirties or forties in good health and CMV-seronegative. The V call is TRBV28, the J call TRBJ2-5; 9 nucleotides align to TRBD2. The CDR3 protein is CASSSKTSGQETQYF. The CDR3 DNA follows: TGTGCCAGCAGTTCCAAGACTAGCGGCCAAGAGACCCAGTACTTC.